This entry lists 13 T cell receptor beta chains sequenced from one sample in a study of beta chain features in type 1 diabetes. No antigen has been assigned to these receptors. Expressed TCRB transcripts were sequenced because the isolated RNA had all been reverse transcribed beforehand. Produced via immunoSEQ multiplex PCR; TCRdb's table is partial and in-frame only. This table holds hundreds of thousands of clones, 13% found once. Study conclusions and caveats: Across all four CD4+ subsets, people with type 1 diabetes showed modestly shorter TCRB CDR3s.

The sequencing sample was made of naive CD4+ T cells from blood. The receptors were sampled from a man between 18 and 29 years old with type 1 diabetes.

This clone was recorded a few times. This chain uses TRBV25-1 with TRBJ1-2; 9 positions match TRBD1. The CDR3 loop spans 14 amino acids. Germline V gene data show CDR1 as MGHDK and CDR2 as SYGVNS. Germline trimming cut 4 bases from V and 7 bases from J; bases unmatched to any gene: 7. The CDR3 sequence: CASSAGQGHGGYTF. The CDR3 bases are TGTGCCAGCAGTGCCGGACAGGGGCATGGTGGCTACACCTTC.

The V call is TRBV6-6, the J call TRBJ1-2; a possible D gene is TRBD1 (5 bases). Trimming pared 6 bases from V and 4 bases from J, leaving 12 bases between. The CDR3 covers 13 residues. The V gene's germline CDR1 is MNHNY and CDR2 SVGAGI (reference sequence). In DNA, the CDR3 is TGTGCCAGCAGCCAGGTGGGGCTCTATGGCTACACCTTC. Translation gives CASSQVGLYGYTF.

The gene calls are TRBV6-5 and TRBJ1-1; D uncertain. Per germline, CDR1 MNHEY and CDR2 SVGAGI. Trimming pared 0 bases from V and 6 bases from J, leaving 8 bases between. This CDR3 has 13 amino acids. The CDR3 here is CASSYSTPPEAFF. For the CDR3, the DNA is TGTGCCAGCAGTTACTCGACACCTCCTGAAGCTTTCTTT.

V gene TRBV25-1 combines with J gene TRBJ1-6; no reliable D call. Trimming cost V 7 bases and J 3 bases, with 7 bases left between them. Germline-derived CDR1 and CDR2 are MGHDK and SYGVNS. CDR3 length: 13 residues. The chain's CDR3 is CASKAHYNSPLHF. The CDR3 DNA reads TGTGCCAGCAAGGCCCACTATAATTCACCCCTCCACTTT. Full variable domain (outside the CDR3, taken from reference TRBV25-1 and TRBJ1-6): EADIYQTPRYLVIGTGKKITLECSQTMGHDKMYWYQQDPGMELHLIHYSYGVNSTEKGDLSSESTVSRIRTEHFPLTLESARPSHTSQYLCASKAHYNSPLHFGNGTRLTVT.

This clone was counted only a few times. The chain uses TRBV9 and TRBJ2-7; perhaps TRBD2 as D (5 bases). This CDR3 has 14 residues. CDR1 is SGDLS, CDR2 YYNGEE, per germline. V lost 4 bases and J 5 bases, leaving 16 bases between the germline ends. As DNA, the CDR3 is TGTGCCAGCAGCTTTTCCTCTAGCCGCGACGAGCAGTACTTC. Protein: CASSFSSSRDEQYF.

This clone has more than one count but fewer than ten. This sequence joins TRBV4-1 and TRBJ1-1; perhaps TRBD1 as D (5 bases). Looked up from germline, CDR1 is MGHRA and CDR2 is YSYEKL. Deletions cut 0 bases from V and 2 bases from J, with 7 bases between. The CDR3 is 14 amino acids. The CDR3 bases are TGCGCCAGCAGCCAAGAAGGGGCAAACACTGAAGCTTTCTTT. This codes for CASSQEGANTEAFF.

This clone was observed a handful of times. This chain uses TRBV7-2 with TRBJ2-1; 9 bases match TRBD2. The trim removed 0 bases at V and 5 bases at J, leaving 5 bases unmatched. The CDR3 loop spans 16 amino acids. The germline V gene has CDR1 SGHTA and CDR2 FQGNSA. Written as DNA, the CDR3 is TGTGCCAGCAGCTTAGCTAGCGGGGGAATTAACAATGAGCAGTTCTTC. Encoded protein: CASSLASGGINNEQFF. The complete variable domain, with remaining parts taken from reference TRBV7-2 and TRBJ2-1, reads GAGVSQSPSNKVTEKGKDVELRCDPISGHTALYWYRQSLGQGLEFLIYFQGNSAPDKSGLPSDRFSAERTGGSVSTLTIQRTQQEDSAVYLCASSLASGGINNEQFFGPGTRLTVL.

The chain uses TRBV2 and TRBJ1-1; D gene unclear. V lost 2 bases to trimming and J lost 3 bases, with 10 bases between them. The CDR3 has 14 amino acids. Germline CDR1 and CDR2: SNHLY and FYNNEI. Written as DNA, the CDR3 is TGTGCCAGCAGTGAAATCAGAGGCGACACTGAAGCTTTCTTT. This codes for CASSEIRGDTEAFF.

This clone has more than one count but fewer than ten. J is TRBJ2-1 and V is TRBV4-2; 9 bases are shared with TRBD2. This CDR3 region has 15 residues. Per germline, CDR1 LGHNA and CDR2 YNFKEQ. V was pared by 4 bases and J by 3 bases, with 4 bases of the junction left unmatched. The CDR3 region is CASSLSGGIYNEQFF. The CDR3 DNA sequence: TGTGCCAGCAGCCTAAGCGGGGGGATCTACAATGAGCAGTTCTTC.

The chain couples TRBV7-3 to TRBJ2-2; perhaps TRBD1 as D (6 bases). Trimming took off 7 bases at V and 4 bases at J, with 7 bases between the two ends. CDR1 and CDR2 from the germline V gene are SGHTA and FQGTGA. The CDR3 is 12 residues long. The CDR3 DNA reads as TGTGCCAGCAAGGGGGTCACCGGGGAGCTGTTTTTT. Translated: CASKGVTGELFF. Drawing the rest from reference TRBV7-3 and TRBJ2-2, the complete variable domain is GAGVSQTPSNKVTEKGKYVELRCDPISGHTALYWYRQSLGQGPEFLIYFQGTGAADDSGLPNDRFFAVRPEGSVSTLKIQRTERGDSAVYLCASKGVTGELFFGEGSRLTVL.

This chain uses TRBV6-1 with TRBJ2-3; 10 positions match TRBD2. Trimming took 2 bases from V and 10 from J; bases not matched to a gene: 9. Per the germline V gene, CDR1 is MNHNS and CDR2 is SASEGT. This CDR3 has 15 residues. The CDR3 nucleotides read TGTGCCAGCAGTGAATCCCTAGCGGGGGAAAGTGCGCAGTATTTT. Translation: CASSESLAGESAQYF.

This clone was detected only a few times. The chain is built from TRBV7-9 and TRBJ1-2; D unclear. V gave up 4 bases and J gave up 7 bases, with 25 bases separating them. The CDR3 loop spans 17 amino acids. Germline lookup yields CDR1 SEHNR and CDR2 FQNEAQ (reference sequence). This CDR3 reads CASSSPPGRGRRGGYTF. The DNA of the CDR3 is TGTGCCAGCAGCTCCCCTCCGGGCCGTGGAAGGAGAGGTGGCTACACCTTC. The variable domain in full, with the rest retrieved from reference TRBV7-9 and TRBJ1-2, is DTGVSQNPRHKITKRGQNVTFRCDPISEHNRLYWYRQTLGQGPEFLTYFQNEAQLEKSRLLSDRFSAERPKGSFSTLEIQRTEQGDSAMYLCASSSPPGRGRRGGYTFGSGTRLTVV.

This clone showed up just a few times. The chain links TRBV4-2 to TRBJ1-2; D not resolved. Deletions cut 2 bases from V and 7 bases from J, with 11 bases between. CDR3 size: 13 residues. CDR1 is LGHNA, CDR2 YNFKEQ, per germline. CDR3 loop: CASSQPRTGGYTF. Written as DNA, the CDR3 is TGTGCCAGCAGCCAACCAAGGACCGGTGGCTACACCTTC.